This T cell receptor beta chain appears in the sequencing data of a study of blood T cell repertoires in COVID-19. Study-level background: Recovery among Cohort 3 donors was established by two negative PCRs, clearance, or symptom resolution. The samples span acute and convalescent COVID-19 from the United States, Italy and Spain.

The CDR3 is 17 residues long. Germline CDR1 MDHEN, CDR2 SYDVKM. Trimming removed 3 bases from V and 2 bases from J, with 17 bases in between. The study recruited people aged 18 to 89 years across approximately 23 US areas. Assignments of participants to cohorts depended upon their own reported clinical history. Generated by immunoSEQ multiplex PCR, the TCRdb table keeps only in-frame clones and is missing some. The repertoire holds hundreds of thousands of clones, about 90% seen once, with 1.5% to 2.5% in the top ten. This clonotype was obtained from a man in his forties or fifties in a cohort exposed to, infected with or recovered from COVID-19 (not recorded which). This sequence joins TRBV28 and TRBJ1-5; possibly TRBD1 for D (5 bases). Sequencing was performed on PBMCs or T cells enriched from blood (not recorded which). The CDR3 nucleotides are TGTGCCAGCAGTTTCCCATCGACGGGGGGGGGCAATCAGCCCCAGCATTTT. Its protein product is CASSFPSTGGGNQPQHF.